These 3 T cell receptor beta chains came from one sample sequenced in a study of early stage breast cancer tumors. Data came from immunoSEQ multiplex PCR; TCRdb stores just in-frame clones and leaves some out. The profile shows more than 55,000 clones, around 80% of them singletons. What was sequenced was blood. The source of these receptors is a person aged 40-50 years with breast cancer.

This chain links TRBV27 with TRBJ2-2; D remains ambiguous. The CDR3 has 13 amino acids. Per germline, CDR1 MNHEY and CDR2 SMNVEV (reference sequence). Between the trimmed V and J ends, which lost 3 bases and 5 bases, there was a span of 7 bases. CDR3 DNA: TGTGCCAGCAGTTTCGCTAGGACCGGGGAGCTGTTTTTT. As protein: CASSFARTGELFF.

This sequence joins TRBV18 and TRBJ1-5, with TRBD1 as a possible D gene (5 bases). Germline V gives CDR1 KGHSH, CDR2 LQKENI. The CDR3 contains 14 residues. Trimming took 3 bases from V and 6 from J, leaving 12 bases between them. This CDR3 reads CASSPGEGGQPQHF. In DNA form, the CDR3 reads TGTGCCAGCTCACCGGGGGAGGGTGGTCAGCCCCAGCATTTT.

J is TRBJ1-5 and V is TRBV5-4, with D uncertain. Germline V gene lookup returns CDR1 SGHNT and CDR2 YYREEE (reference sequence). Trimming stripped 4 bases from V and 3 bases from J, with 8 bases between. This CDR3 region has 13 residues. The DNA for the CDR3 is TGTGCCAGCAGCCCTGGAAACAATCAGCCCCAGCATTTT. Amino acids: CASSPGNNQPQHF.